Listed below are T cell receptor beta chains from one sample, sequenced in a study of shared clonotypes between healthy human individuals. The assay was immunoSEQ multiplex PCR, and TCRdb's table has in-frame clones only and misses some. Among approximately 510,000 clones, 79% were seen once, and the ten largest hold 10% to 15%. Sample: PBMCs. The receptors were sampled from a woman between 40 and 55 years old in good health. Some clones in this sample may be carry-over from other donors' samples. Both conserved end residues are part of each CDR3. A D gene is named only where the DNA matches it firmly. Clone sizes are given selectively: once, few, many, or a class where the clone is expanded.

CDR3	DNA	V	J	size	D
CASSSGIATNEKLFF	TGCGCCAGCAGCTCCGGTATTGCAACTAATGAAAAACTGTTTTTT	TRBV5-1	TRBJ1-4	NA	NA
CASSFSVSEQYF	TGTGCCAGCAGCTTTTCCGTCAGCGAGCAGTACTTC	TRBV5-8	TRBJ2-7	NA	NA
CASTSLTRGEYEQYF	TGTGCCAGCACCTCTTTGACCAGGGGAGAATACGAGCAGTACTTC	TRBV7-8	TRBJ2-7	NA	NA
CASLAERAEVFSGANVLTF	TGTGCCAGCCTTGCCGAGAGGGCAGAAGTTTTCTCTGGGGCCAACGTCCTGACTTTC	TRBV2	TRBJ2-6	few	NA
CASSPLNARNIQYF	TGTGCCAGCAGCCCTCTAAATGCTAGGAACATTCAGTACTTC	TRBV5-6	TRBJ2-4	NA	NA
CASSFRDRGRETQYF	TGTGCCAGCAGTTTCCGGGACAGGGGGCGAGAGACCCAGTACTTC	TRBV28	TRBJ2-5	NA	TRBD1
CASSMGQGLYNEQFF	TGTGCCAGCAGCATGGGACAGGGCCTCTACAATGAGCAGTTCTTC	TRBV7-3	TRBJ2-1	NA	TRBD1
CAISDPRQGWQPQHF	TGTGCCATCAGTGACCCCCGACAGGGTTGGCAGCCCCAGCATTTT	TRBV10-3	TRBJ1-5	once	TRBD1
CASSKGDRGMYEQFF	TGTGCCAGCAGCAAGGGGGACAGGGGGATGTATGAGCAGTTCTTC	TRBV21-1	TRBJ2-1	NA	NA
CASSLAGQIQETQYF	TGTGCCAGCAGCTTAGCGGGGCAAATCCAAGAGACCCAGTACTTC	TRBV7-2	TRBJ2-5	NA	NA